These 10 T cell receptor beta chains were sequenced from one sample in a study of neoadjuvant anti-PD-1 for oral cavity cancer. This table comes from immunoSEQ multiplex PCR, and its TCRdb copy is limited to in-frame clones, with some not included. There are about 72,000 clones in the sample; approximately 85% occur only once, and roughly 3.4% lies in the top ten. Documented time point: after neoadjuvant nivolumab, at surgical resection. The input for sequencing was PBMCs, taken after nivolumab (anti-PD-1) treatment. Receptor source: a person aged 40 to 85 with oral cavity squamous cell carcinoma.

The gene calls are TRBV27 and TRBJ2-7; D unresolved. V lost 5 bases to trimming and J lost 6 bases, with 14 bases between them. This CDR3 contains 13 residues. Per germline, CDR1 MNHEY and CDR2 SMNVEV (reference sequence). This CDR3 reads CASSVAPKGEQYF. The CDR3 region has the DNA TGTGCCAGCAGTGTTGCACCCAAGGGCGAGCAGTACTTC.

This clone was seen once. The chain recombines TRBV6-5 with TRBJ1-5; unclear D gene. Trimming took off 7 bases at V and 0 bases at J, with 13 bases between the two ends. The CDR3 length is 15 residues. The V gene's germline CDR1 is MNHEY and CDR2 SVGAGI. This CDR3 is CASTPRGNSNQPQHF. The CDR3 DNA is TGTGCCAGCACTCCCCGCGGGAATAGCAATCAGCCCCAGCATTTT.

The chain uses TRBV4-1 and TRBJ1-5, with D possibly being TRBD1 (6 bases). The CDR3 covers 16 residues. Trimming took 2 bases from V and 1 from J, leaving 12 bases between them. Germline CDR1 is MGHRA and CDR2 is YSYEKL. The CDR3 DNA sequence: TGCGCCAGCAGCCAACCAACCGACAGGAGCAATCAGCCCCAGCATTTT. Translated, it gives CASSQPTDRSNQPQHF.

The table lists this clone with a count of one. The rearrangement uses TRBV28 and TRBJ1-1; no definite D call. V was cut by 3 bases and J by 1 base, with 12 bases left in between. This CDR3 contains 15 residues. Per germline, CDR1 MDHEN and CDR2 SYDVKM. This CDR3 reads CASSLVGEPNTEAFF. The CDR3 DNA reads TGTGCCAGCAGTTTGGTCGGGGAACCGAACACTGAAGCTTTCTTT.

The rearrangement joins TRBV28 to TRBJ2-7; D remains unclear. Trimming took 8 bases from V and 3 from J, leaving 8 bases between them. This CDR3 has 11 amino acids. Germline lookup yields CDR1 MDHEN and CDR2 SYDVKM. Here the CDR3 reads CASALFYEQYF. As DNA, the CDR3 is TGTGCCAGCGCACTCTTCTACGAGCAGTACTTC.

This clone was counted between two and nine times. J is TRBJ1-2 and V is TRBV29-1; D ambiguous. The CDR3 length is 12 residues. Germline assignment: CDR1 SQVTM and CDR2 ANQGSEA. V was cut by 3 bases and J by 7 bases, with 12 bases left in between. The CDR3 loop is CSVDLDLAGYTF. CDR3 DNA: TGCAGCGTTGACCTGGACCTGGCTGGCTACACCTTC.

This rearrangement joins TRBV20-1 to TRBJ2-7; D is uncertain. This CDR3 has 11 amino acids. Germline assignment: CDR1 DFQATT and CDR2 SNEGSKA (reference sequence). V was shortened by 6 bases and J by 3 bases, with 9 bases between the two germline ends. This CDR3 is CSASLLYEQYF. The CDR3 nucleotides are TGCAGTGCGTCGCTCCTCTACGAGCAGTACTTC.

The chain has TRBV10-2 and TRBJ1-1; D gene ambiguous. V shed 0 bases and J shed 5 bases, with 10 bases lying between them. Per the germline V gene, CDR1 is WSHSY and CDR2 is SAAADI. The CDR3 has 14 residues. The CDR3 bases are TGCGCCAGCAGTGAGTCGAACGTTGATACTGAAGCTTTCTTT. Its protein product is CASSESNVDTEAFF.

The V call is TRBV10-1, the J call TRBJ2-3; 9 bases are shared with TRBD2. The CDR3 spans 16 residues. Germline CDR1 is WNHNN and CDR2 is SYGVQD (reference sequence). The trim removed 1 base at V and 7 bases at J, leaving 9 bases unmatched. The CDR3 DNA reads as TGCGCCAGCAGTGAGTTGGCTAGCGGGGTAATGAATACGCAGTATTTT. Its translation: CASSELASGVMNTQYF.

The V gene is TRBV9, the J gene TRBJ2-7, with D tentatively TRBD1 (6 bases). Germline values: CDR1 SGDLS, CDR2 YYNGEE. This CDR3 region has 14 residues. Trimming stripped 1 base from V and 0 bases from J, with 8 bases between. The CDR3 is CASSVTGNSYEQYF. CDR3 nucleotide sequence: TGTGCCAGCAGCGTAACAGGGAACTCCTACGAGCAGTACTTC.